This entry lists 18 T cell receptor beta chains sequenced from one sample in a study of T cell changes during pregnancy in multiple sclerosis. Generated by immunoSEQ multiplex PCR, the TCRdb table keeps only in-frame clones and is missing some. The repertoire includes 55,000 to 85,000 clones, roughly 92% of them detected once, and roughly 1.2% sits in the top ten. Material: peripheral blood, obtained in the third trimester of pregnancy. Source of these receptors: a female donor with multiple sclerosis, enrolled in a pregnancy study.

The chain links TRBV5-8 to TRBJ2-1, with 7 positions matching TRBD2. J gave up 9 bases and V 0 bases, and 15 bases lay outside the gene matches. Germline CDR1 reads SGHTS; CDR2 reads YDEGEE. The CDR3 runs to 17 residues. CDR3 bases: TGTGCCAGCAGCTTGGGAACGGCCAGCGGGATGACGTTTGAGCAGTTCTTC. Protein product: CASSLGTASGMTFEQFF. Full variable domain (rest looked up from reference TRBV5-8 and TRBJ2-1): EAGVTQSPTHLIKTRGQQATLRCSPISGHTSVYWYQQALGLGLQFLLWYDEGEERNRGNFPPRFSGRQFPNYSSELNVNALELEDSALYLCASSLGTASGMTFEQFFGPGTRLTVL.

A single count supports this clone. V gene TRBV19 combines with J gene TRBJ1-1; 8 positions agree with TRBD1. With 8 bases clipped from V and 0 bases from J, the junction kept 5 bases outside the gene matches. The germline CDR1 and CDR2 sequences are LNHDA and SQIVND (reference sequence). The CDR3 has 14 residues. This chain's CDR3 is CASVRDRLNTEAFF. CDR3 DNA: TGTGCCAGTGTCCGGGACAGGCTGAACACTGAAGCTTTCTTT.

This clone was found a few times. The V gene is TRBV5-1, the J gene TRBJ2-5; no clear D. Trimming cost V 0 bases and J 1 base, with 10 bases left between them. The germline gives CDR1 SGHRS, CDR2 YFSETQ. CDR3 length equals 15 residues. The CDR3 bases are TGCGCCAGCAGCTTGGCCCGTCCGGGCCAAGAGACCCAGTACTTC. Its translation is CASSLARPGQETQYF.

The V call is TRBV28, the J call TRBJ2-1; 12 nucleotides match TRBD1. In germline, CDR1 is MDHEN, CDR2 SYDVKM. The CDR3 extends over 15 amino acids. V lost 6 bases, J lost 9 bases, and 9 bases stayed unmatched. CDR3 DNA sequence: TGTGCCAGCAGCGGTCCCGGGACAGGGGGCGGTGAGCAGTTCTTC. As protein: CASSGPGTGGGEQFF.

The CDR3 loop reads CASSPRRQGASEQYF. The DNA for the CDR3 is TGTGCCAGCTCACCACGGAGACAGGGGGCAAGCGAGCAGTACTTC. The gene calls are TRBV18 and TRBJ2-7, with 10 bases identical to TRBD1. The V segment lost 1 base and the J segment 6 bases; nucleotides outside the gene matches: 6. Germline-derived CDR1 and CDR2 are KGHSH and LQKENI. The CDR3 is 15 residues long.

This clone was picked up one time. The gene calls are TRBV6-5 and TRBJ1-5; unclear D gene. The CDR3 is 11 amino acids. Trimming removed 4 bases at V and 9 bases at J, with 7 bases between. CDR1 is MNHEY, CDR2 SVGAGI, per germline. In DNA form, the CDR3 reads TGTGCCAGCAGTTCCCCCAGGCCCCAGCATTTT. Protein: CASSSPRPQHF.

This chain links TRBV11-2 with TRBJ2-3, with D hard to call. V lost 1 base and J lost 2, with 13 bases in between. The CDR3 has 16 amino acids. Germline V gives CDR1 SGHAT, CDR2 FQNNGV. The CDR3, as DNA: TGTGCCAGCAGCTTAGTTGGCGAGACACTCACAGATACGCAGTATTTT. Its translation: CASSLVGETLTDTQYF. Full variable domain (rest looked up from reference TRBV11-2 and TRBJ2-3): EAGVAQSPRYKIIEKRQSVAFWCNPISGHATLYWYQQILGQGPKLLIQFQNNGVVDDSQLPKDRFSAERLKGVDSTLKIQPAKLEDSAVYLCASSLVGETLTDTQYFGPGTRLTVL.

The rearrangement uses TRBV7-8 and TRBJ1-5; perhaps TRBD1 as D (5 bases). The CDR3 consists of 14 residues. Germline V gene sequence: CDR1 SGHVS, CDR2 FQNEAQ. V lost 5 bases and J 1 base, leaving 9 bases between the germline ends. The chain's CDR3 is CASSHRQSNQPQHF. As DNA, the CDR3 is TGTGCCAGCAGCCATAGACAGAGCAATCAGCCCCAGCATTTT.

V is TRBV18 and J is TRBJ1-1, with 8 positions matching TRBD1. The trim removed 3 bases at V and 4 bases at J, leaving 7 bases unmatched. The V gene's germline CDR1 is KGHSH and CDR2 LQKENI. The CDR3 extends over 15 amino acids. CDR3 coding DNA: TGTGCCAGCTCACCCCTAGGACAGGGAAGCACTGAAGCTTTCTTT. This gives the protein CASSPLGQGSTEAFF.

The V and J genes are TRBV7-6 and TRBJ2-7; 8 bases map to TRBD2. The CDR3 runs to 13 residues. With V trimmed by 5 bases and J by 3 bases, 3 bases remained unmatched. The germline CDR1 and CDR2 sequences are SGHVS and FNYEAQ. CDR3 DNA: TGTGCCAGCAGCGCCGGGAGGGACTACGAGCAGTACTTC. Translating gives CASSAGRDYEQYF.

This clone is a singleton in its sample. J is TRBJ2-6 and V is TRBV27; TRBD2 agrees at 7 bases. J gave up 2 bases and V 9 bases, and 10 bases lay outside the gene matches. Germline values: CDR1 MNHEY, CDR2 SMNVEV (reference sequence). The CDR3 contains 16 residues. The DNA for the CDR3 is TGTGCCAGAAGCCAAGGCGGGAGCGCTGGGGCCAACGTCCTGACTTTC. It encodes CARSQGGSAGANVLTF. The variable domain in full, with the rest retrieved from reference TRBV27 and TRBJ2-6, is EAQVTQNPRYLITVTGKKLTVTCSQNMNHEYMSWYRQDPGLGLRQIYYSMNVEVTDKGDVPEGYKVSRKEKRNFPLILESPSPNQTSLYFCARSQGGSAGANVLTFGAGSRLTVL.

The CDR3: CASSTRVSHEQFF. The CDR3 coding sequence is TGTGCCAGCAGCACGCGGGTTAGCCATGAGCAGTTCTTC. J is TRBJ2-1 and V is TRBV5-6; D possibly corresponds to TRBD2 (5 bases). V was pared by 4 bases and J by 8 bases, with 13 bases between. There are 13 residues in the CDR3. CDR1 and CDR2 (germline): SGHDT, YYEEEE. The full variable domain, completed using reference TRBV5-6 and TRBJ2-1, is DAGVTQSPTHLIKTRGQQVTLRCSPKSGHDTVSWYQQALGQGPQFIFQYYEEEERQRGNFPDRFSGHQFPNYSSELNVNALLLGDSALYLCASSTRVSHEQFFGPGTRLTVL.

V gene TRBV5-5 combines with J gene TRBJ2-7, with a weak D call TRBD2 (6 bases). This CDR3 is 14 amino acids long. V was clipped by 0 bases and J by 1 base, with 8 bases between them. The germline V gene has CDR1 SGHKS and CDR2 YYEKEE (reference sequence). CDR3: CASSLGAGSYEQYF. As DNA, the CDR3 is TGTGCCAGCAGCTTGGGTGCGGGGTCCTACGAGCAGTACTTC.

The genes are TRBV10-1 and TRBJ2-7, with 11 bases fitting TRBD2. The trim removed 4 bases at V and 4 bases at J, leaving 0 bases unmatched. CDR1 is WNHNN and CDR2 is SYGVQD in the germline V gene (reference sequence). The CDR3 has 13 residues. The CDR3 is CASSGTSGYEQYF. CDR3 nucleotide sequence: TGCGCCAGCAGTGGGACTAGCGGGTACGAGCAGTACTTC.

The V gene is TRBV30, the J gene TRBJ2-6, with no clear D. Trimming cost V 2 bases and J 2 bases, with 7 bases left between them. CDR1 is GTSNPN and CDR2 is SVGIG in the germline V gene (reference sequence). The CDR3 length is 14 residues. The CDR3 coding sequence is TGTGCCTGGAGTCTCCGTCCTGGGGCCAACGTCCTGACTTTC. Protein sequence: CAWSLRPGANVLTF.

This rearrangement joins TRBV29-1 to TRBJ2-5, with 9 bases fitting TRBD1. Per germline, CDR1 SQVTM and CDR2 ANQGSEA. The junction had 13 bases not matched to a gene; V was cut back by 7 bases and J by 4 bases. The CDR3 is 15 amino acids. Here the CDR3 reads CSGALGDRAPETQYF. The CDR3 coding sequence is TGCAGCGGAGCTTTGGGGGACAGGGCCCCAGAGACCCAGTACTTC.

CDR3 nucleotide sequence: TGTGCCAGCCTAGCTAGCGGAGGAAAAGAGACCCAGTACTTC. Translation gives CASLASGGKETQYF. This sequence joins TRBV25-1 and TRBJ2-5; 7 positions match TRBD2. This CDR3 spans 14 amino acids. The germline gives CDR1 MGHDK, CDR2 SYGVNS. The J segment lost 3 bases and the V segment lost 8 bases, leaving 9 bases of the junction unmatched.

The chain combines TRBV2 with TRBJ2-5; no clear D gene. The CDR3 has 15 residues. V was clipped by 6 bases and J by 2 bases, with 16 bases between them. In germline, CDR1 is SNHLY, CDR2 FYNNEI. The CDR3 is CASSTDLGGQETQYF. In DNA form, the CDR3 reads TGTGCCAGCAGCACGGATCTAGGTGGGCAAGAGACCCAGTACTTC.